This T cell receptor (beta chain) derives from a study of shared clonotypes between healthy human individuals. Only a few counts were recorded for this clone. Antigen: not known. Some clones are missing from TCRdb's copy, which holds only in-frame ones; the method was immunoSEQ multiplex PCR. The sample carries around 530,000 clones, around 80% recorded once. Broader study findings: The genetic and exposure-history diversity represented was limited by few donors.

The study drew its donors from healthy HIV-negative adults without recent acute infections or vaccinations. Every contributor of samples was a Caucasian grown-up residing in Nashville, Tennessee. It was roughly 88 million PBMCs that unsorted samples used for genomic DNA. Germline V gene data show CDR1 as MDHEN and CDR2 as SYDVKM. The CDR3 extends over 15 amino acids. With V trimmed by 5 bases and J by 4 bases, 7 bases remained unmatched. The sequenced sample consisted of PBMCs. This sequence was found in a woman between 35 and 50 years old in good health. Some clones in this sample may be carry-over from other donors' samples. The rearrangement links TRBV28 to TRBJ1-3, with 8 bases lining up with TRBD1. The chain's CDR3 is CASSPVGQGGNTIYF. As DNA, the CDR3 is TGTGCCAGCAGTCCAGTTGGACAGGGAGGAAACACCATATATTTT.